These 9 T cell receptor beta chains were sequenced from one sample in a study of T cell repertoires in cytomegalovirus infection. TCRdb reprocessed the reads via MiXCR and lists one record per CDR3 protein. The sample gives under 200,000 distinct CDR3 sequences, 9.5% of which show up once; around 4.4% is in the top ten. What was sequenced was PBMCs. These receptors all stem from a human donor in good health (CMV status not recorded). Some clones in this sample may be carry-over from other donors' samples.

This clonotype was found many times. The chain has TRBV7-2 and TRBJ1-1; the D gene is possibly TRBD1 (5 bases). The length of the CDR3 is 13 residues. V lost 6 bases and J lost 3, with 11 bases in between. Looked up from germline, CDR1 is SGHTA and CDR2 is FQGNSA. The CDR3 loop reads CASSFDSYTEAFF. The CDR3 nucleotides are TGTGCCAGCAGTTTTGACAGTTACACTGAAGCTTTCTTT.

This clonotype was seen ten or more times. This chain joins TRBV28 and TRBJ2-5, with 9 bases fitting TRBD1. Per the germline V gene, CDR1 is MDHEN and CDR2 is SYDVKM. This CDR3 region has 15 residues. With V trimmed by 6 bases and J by 5 bases, 10 bases remained unmatched. The CDR3 DNA follows: TGTGCCAGCAGGGACCCACAGGGGGCCCGTGAGACCCAGTACTTC. It translates to CASRDPQGARETQYF.

The table lists this clonotype with many counts. The chain is built from TRBV7-2 and TRBJ1-1; D is undetermined. Between the trimmed V and J ends, which lost 2 bases and 1 base, there was a span of 14 bases. Germline V gene sequence: CDR1 SGHTA, CDR2 FQGNSA. CDR3 length: 16 amino acids. CDR3 DNA: TGTGCCAGCAGCTTAACCCCTAGGACGGGGAACACTGAAGCTTTCTTT. Its translation is CASSLTPRTGNTEAFF.

Only a few counts were recorded for this clonotype. This chain uses TRBV12-3 or TRBV12-4 with TRBJ1-4; D is unclear. CDR3 length equals 14 residues. Trimming took 6 bases from V and 8 from J, leaving 16 bases between them. DNA for the CDR3: TGTGCCAGCAGCTATAACCCCCGGTGGGAAAAACTGTTTTTT. Protein: CASSYNPRWEKLFF.

This clonotype has a count of ten or more. V gene TRBV7-2 combines with J gene TRBJ2-3, with TRBD2 identical over 10 bases. Germline CDR1 and CDR2: SGHTA and FQGNSA. The CDR3 length is 17 residues. The trim removed 1 base at V and 6 bases at J, leaving 10 bases unmatched. The CDR3 sequence: CASSLVASGSGLDTQYF. The CDR3 nucleotides read TGTGCCAGCAGCTTAGTCGCTAGCGGGAGCGGGTTGGATACGCAGTATTTT.

This clonotype has ten or more counts. The rearrangement joins TRBV4-1 to TRBJ1-1, with 7 nucleotides matching TRBD1. This CDR3 contains 17 residues. V shed 2 bases, J shed 2 bases, and the junction held 11 bases outside the gene matches. CDR1 and CDR2 (germline): MGHRA, YSYEKL. The CDR3 DNA reads TGCGCCAGCAGCCAACGGGGCCAGGGGGATAGAAACACTGAAGCTTTCTTT. As protein: CASSQRGQGDRNTEAFF.

This clonotype was detected ten times or more. The chain joins TRBV7-2 to TRBJ1-1, with D possibly TRBD1 on 6 matching bases. This CDR3 comprises 16 residues. Trimming left V 2 bases short and J 1 base short, with 14 bases between. Germline loops: CDR1 SGHTA, CDR2 FQGNSA. CDR3: CASSLRGGRRNTEAFF. The CDR3 DNA follows: TGTGCCAGCAGCTTAAGGGGGGGAAGACGGAACACTGAAGCTTTCTTT.

This clonotype was seen a handful of times. The chain combines TRBV29-1 with TRBJ1-4; D gene uncertain. The CDR3 is 14 amino acids. Trimming shortened V by 7 bases and J by 7 bases, and 19 bases separated the two germline ends. The V gene's germline CDR1 is SQVTM and CDR2 ANQGSEA. In DNA form, the CDR3 reads TGCAGCGCGAAGTTGCGGGGTTTTGTTGAAAAACTGTTTTTT. Protein product: CSAKLRGFVEKLFF.

In its sample, this clonotype was seen many times. The CDR3 is CASSPRVDTEAFF. The CDR3 DNA reads TGTGCCAGCAGCCCTAGGGTGGACACTGAAGCTTTCTTT. The chain is built from TRBV7-8 and TRBJ1-1; D is uncertain. Germline V gene sequence: CDR1 SGHVS, CDR2 FQNEAQ. V lost 5 bases, J lost 3 bases, and 10 bases lay in between. The CDR3 spans 13 residues.